One and the same sample provided the 27 T cell receptor beta chains below, sequenced in a study of blood T cell repertoires in COVID-19. Method: immunoSEQ multiplex PCR; TCRdb's copy keeps in-frame clones and lacks some. The sample shows some 70,000 clones, about 88% of them seen only once. Sequenced input: peripheral blood. The receptors derive from a man aged 65-85 years with active or convalescent COVID-19.

In its sample, this clone was seen once. Germline is not matched at one junction end, which may reflect a read error. This chain uses TRBV11-2 with TRBJ1-1, with D possibly being TRBD1 (5 bases). The CDR3 totals 13 residues. Germline V lookup: CDR1 SGHAT, CDR2 FQNNGV. This chain's CDR3 is CASSVDRNTEAFF. In nucleotides, the CDR3 is TGTGCCAGCAGCGTAGACAGAAACACTGAAGCTTTCTTT.

This chain joins TRBV19 and TRBJ2-5; 9 nucleotides line up with TRBD2. V dropped 1 base and J dropped 3; count of bases not matched to a gene: 3. In germline, CDR1 is LNHDA, CDR2 SQIVND (reference sequence). The CDR3 runs to 15 residues. The CDR3 DNA is TGTGCCAGTAGTATAGCTAGCGGGACTAAAGAGACCCAGTACTTC. Amino acids: CASSIASGTKETQYF.

This chain connects TRBV6-6 to TRBJ2-6; a possible D gene is TRBD2 (6 bases). The CDR3 contains 15 residues. Germline CDR1 reads MNHNY; CDR2 reads SVGAGI (reference sequence). The V and J ends lost 5 bases and 2 bases respectively, with 10 bases between them. The CDR3 DNA follows: TGTGCCAGCAGTGACGGAGGGGCTGGGGCCAACGTCCTGACTTTC. Residues: CASSDGGAGANVLTF.

The chain combines TRBV4-1 with TRBJ2-5; 9 bases are a match to TRBD2. The germline V gene encodes CDR1 MGHRA and CDR2 YSYEKL. The length of the CDR3 is 14 residues. After removal of 4 bases from V and 5 bases from J, the junction contained 5 bases not matched to a gene. For the CDR3, the DNA is TGCGCCAGCAGCCTAACAACTAGCGGGGAGACCCAGTACTTC. Encoded protein: CASSLTTSGETQYF.

In this sample, this clone turned up once. V is TRBV5-1 and J is TRBJ1-2; no firm D call. Trimming removed 2 bases from V and 2 bases from J, with 13 bases in between. CDR1 and CDR2 (germline): SGHRS, YFSETQ. The CDR3 covers 15 residues. The CDR3 is CASSLASALNYGYTF. In DNA form, the CDR3 reads TGCGCCAGCAGCTTAGCGTCAGCTTTAAACTATGGCTACACCTTC.

This sequence joins TRBV5-1 and TRBJ2-5; TRBD1 agrees at 7 bases. The CDR3 is 16 amino acids. Germline CDR1 reads SGHRS; CDR2 reads YFSETQ. V dropped 1 base and J dropped 2; count of bases not matched to a gene: 8. The DNA of the CDR3 is TGCGCCAGCAGCTTGACCGGACAGGTTGCTCAAGAGACCCAGTACTTC. Protein sequence: CASSLTGQVAQETQYF.

The V and J genes are TRBV18 and TRBJ1-1; no reliable D call. From germline, CDR1 is KGHSH and CDR2 LQKENI. The V and J ends lost 3 bases and 4 bases respectively, with 18 bases between them. The CDR3 sequence is 16 residues long. CDR3 amino acids: CASSPQRGSVSTEAFF. The CDR3 bases are TGTGCCAGCTCACCCCAGCGCGGCTCGGTCTCCACTGAAGCTTTCTTT.

The V and J genes are TRBV7-8 and TRBJ2-3; D unresolved. Germline V gene lookup returns CDR1 SGHVS and CDR2 FQNEAQ. Trimming removed 5 bases from V and 5 bases from J, with 11 bases in between. The CDR3 has 13 residues. CDR3 in amino acids: CASSPRLGDTQYF. The CDR3 DNA reads as TGTGCCAGCAGCCCCCGACTGGGAGATACGCAGTATTTT.

The chain employs TRBV3-1 (or the pseudogene TRBV3-2) and TRBJ2-7, with 8 bases identical to TRBD2. The CDR3 contains 14 residues. Per germline, CDR1 LGHDT and CDR2 YNNKEL (reference sequence). J gave up 5 bases and V 1 base, and 4 bases lay outside the gene matches. In DNA form, the CDR3 reads TGTGCCAGCAGCCAAGTTAGCGGGGTCGACGAGCAGTACTTC. Protein sequence: CASSQVSGVDEQYF.

V usage is TRBV10-3 and J usage is TRBJ2-1; a weak D match, TRBD2 (5 bases). V was clipped by 6 bases and J by 7 bases, with 19 bases between them. In germline, CDR1 is ENHRY, CDR2 SYGVKD. The CDR3 totals 15 residues. Here the CDR3 reads CAISGPRLRGNEQFF. The CDR3 region has the DNA TGTGCCATCAGCGGTCCGCGACTCAGAGGGAATGAGCAGTTCTTC.

V and J are TRBV25-1 and TRBJ1-4; the match to TRBD1 covers 7 bases. Germline V gives CDR1 MGHDK, CDR2 SYGVNS. V shed 4 bases and J 8 bases; nucleotides not matched to a gene: 13. The CDR3 is 16 amino acids. This chain's CDR3 is CASSVRKWQGGEKLFF. In nucleotides, the CDR3 is TGTGCCAGCAGTGTACGTAAGTGGCAGGGGGGCGAAAAACTGTTTTTT. Full variable domain (missing parts from reference TRBV25-1 and TRBJ1-4): EADIYQTPRYLVIGTGKKITLECSQTMGHDKMYWYQQDPGMELHLIHYSYGVNSTEKGDLSSESTVSRIRTEHFPLTLESARPSHTSQYLCASSVRKWQGGEKLFFGSGTQLSVL.

The gene calls are TRBV7-2 and TRBJ1-2, with TRBD1 matching over 9 bases. There are 15 residues in the CDR3. The junction had 12 bases not matched to a gene; V was cut back by 5 bases and J by 8 bases. Germline loops: CDR1 SGHTA, CDR2 FQGNSA. The CDR3 region is CASSPRRDRVTGYTF. The CDR3 DNA follows: TGTGCCAGCAGCCCGCGCCGGGACAGGGTAACGGGCTACACCTTC.

This chain uses TRBV19 with TRBJ1-1; D not certain. This CDR3 region has 13 residues. Germline V CDR1 and CDR2: LNHDA, SQIVND (reference sequence). V lost 3 bases and J lost 6, with 11 bases in between. As DNA, the CDR3 is TGTGCCAGTAGTATGGGTAGCATTTCTGAAGCTTTCTTT. Translated: CASSMGSISEAFF.

The chain uses TRBV7-9 and TRBJ2-1; TRBD2 aligns across 10 bases. V was pared by 7 bases and J by 5 bases, with 11 bases of the junction left unmatched. The CDR3 is 16 residues long. Germline lookup yields CDR1 SEHNR and CDR2 FQNEAQ (reference sequence). This CDR3 is CASTPLGTSENNEQFF. The DNA for the CDR3 is TGTGCCAGCACCCCCTTGGGGACTAGCGAAAACAATGAGCAGTTCTTC.

The chain joins TRBV15 to TRBJ2-7, with D unclear. CDR1 and CDR2 (germline): LNHNV, YYDKDF (reference sequence). The germline V and J ends were trimmed by 0 bases and 2 bases, with 8 bases remaining between them. The CDR3 has 14 residues. The CDR3 spells CATSRDQVAYEQYF. CDR3 nucleotide sequence: TGTGCCACCAGCAGAGATCAGGTGGCCTACGAGCAGTACTTC.

The rearrangement uses TRBV15 and TRBJ2-1; a weak D match, TRBD1 (6 bases). This CDR3 contains 16 residues. Germline CDR1 LNHNV, CDR2 YYDKDF (reference sequence). The V end lost 0 bases, the J end lost 9 bases, and 18 bases lay between the germline ends. CDR3 nucleotides: TGTGCCACCAGCAGAGATAGGGGGACGCTGAAGGGTGAGCAGTTCTTC. This sequence encodes CATSRDRGTLKGEQFF. Full variable domain (rest looked up from reference TRBV15 and TRBJ2-1): DAMVIQNPRYQVTQFGKPVTLSCSQTLNHNVMYWYQQKSSQAPKLLFHYYDKDFNNEADTPDNFQSRRPNTSFCFLDIRSPGLGDTAMYLCATSRDRGTLKGEQFFGPGTRLTVL.

The chain employs TRBV21-1 and TRBJ2-1; TRBD2 is the table's D call and was not checked against the DNA. TRBV21-1 is given as a pseudogene. This CDR3 contains 19 residues. DNA of the CDR3: TGTGCCAGCAGCAAAAAGGTTAGCGGGGGGCCAGACTGGCGCGATGAGCAGTTCTTC. It specifies CASSKKVSGGPDWRDEQFF.

This chain connects TRBV28 to TRBJ1-4; perhaps TRBD1 as D (5 bases). Germline CDR1 reads MDHEN; CDR2 reads SYDVKM. This CDR3 comprises 12 residues. Trimming cost V 3 bases and J 13 bases, with 12 bases left between them. As DNA, the CDR3 is TGTGCCAGCAGTTTCCCGGGGAGGGGACTGTTTTTT. This encodes CASSFPGRGLFF.

This chain links TRBV14 with TRBJ2-7; tentatively, D is TRBD1 (6 bases). The CDR3 is made up of 15 amino acids. CDR1 SGHDN and CDR2 FVKESK come from the germline V gene. V was trimmed by 3 bases and J by 1 base, leaving 13 bases between them. This CDR3 reads CASSHWDMPSYEQYF. CDR3 coding DNA: TGTGCCAGCAGCCACTGGGACATGCCATCCTACGAGCAGTACTTC.

The V call is TRBV15, the J call TRBJ2-7, with D maybe TRBD2 (6 bases). With 2 bases removed from V and 3 bases from J, the gap between germline ends came to 8 bases. CDR3 size: 13 residues. Germline CDR1 is LNHNV and CDR2 is YYDKDF (reference sequence). DNA for the CDR3: TGTGCCACCAGCAGACCGGGACTCTACGAGCAGTACTTC. Amino acids: CATSRPGLYEQYF.

The chain uses TRBV19 and TRBJ1-1; D is ambiguous. Germline lookup yields CDR1 LNHDA and CDR2 SQIVND (reference sequence). The CDR3 loop spans 13 amino acids. Between the trimmed V and J ends, which lost 3 bases and 3 bases, there was a span of 8 bases. The CDR3 DNA sequence: TGTGCCAGTAGTATTCTCGGTGACACTGAAGCTTTCTTT. It yields the protein CASSILGDTEAFF.

This chain uses TRBV6-6 with TRBJ1-3; D is possibly TRBD1 (6 bases). Per the germline V gene, CDR1 is MNHNY and CDR2 is SVGAGI (reference sequence). CDR3 length: 15 residues. Trimming stripped 5 bases from V and 0 bases from J, with 11 bases between. CDR3 amino acids: CASSVGQHSGNTIYF. The CDR3 DNA reads as TGTGCCAGCAGTGTCGGACAGCACTCTGGAAACACCATATATTTT.

J is TRBJ1-1 and V is TRBV6-5, with D possibly matching TRBD1 (6 bases). Trimming stripped 8 bases from V and 5 bases from J, with 21 bases between. Germline loops: CDR1 MNHEY, CDR2 SVGAGI. The CDR3 loop spans 15 amino acids. This CDR3 is CASGGLVYIGTEAFF. CDR3 nucleotides: TGTGCCAGCGGGGGCCTGGTGTATATAGGTACTGAAGCTTTCTTT.

J is TRBJ1-4 and V is TRBV6-5; 11 nucleotides line up with TRBD1. CDR3 length: 13 residues. CDR1 MNHEY and CDR2 SVGAGI come from the germline V gene. With V trimmed by 6 bases and J by 13 bases, 7 bases remained unmatched. The CDR3 DNA is TGTGCCAGCAGCGGACAGGGGGCAGGTCGACTGTTTTTT. Translated, it gives CASSGQGAGRLFF.

The gene calls are TRBV10-1 and TRBJ2-3; D possibly corresponds to TRBD2 (7 bases). Trimming removed 5 bases at V and 7 bases at J, with 16 bases between. Germline CDR1 and CDR2: WNHNN and SYGVQD (reference sequence). The CDR3 totals 14 residues. This chain's CDR3 is CASSRGAQGNTQYF. In DNA form, the CDR3 reads TGCGCCAGCAGTCGGGGGGCCCAGGGGAATACGCAGTATTTT.

The chain uses TRBV7-8 and TRBJ1-6; possibly TRBD1 for D (5 bases). Trimming stripped 2 bases from V and 5 bases from J, with 10 bases between. The CDR3 is 15 residues long. Germline V gene data show CDR1 as SGHVS and CDR2 as FQNEAQ. The DNA for the CDR3 is TGTGCCAGCAGCTTAACAAGACAGCATAATTCACCCCTCCACTTT. Residues: CASSLTRQHNSPLHF.

The V and J genes are TRBV19 and TRBJ1-6, with D possibly being TRBD1 (6 bases). The CDR3 contains 17 residues. From germline, CDR1 is LNHDA and CDR2 SQIVND (reference sequence). V gave up 6 bases and J gave up 0 bases, with 15 bases separating them. This chain's CDR3 is CASSQLGQSSYNSPLHF. In DNA form, the CDR3 reads TGTGCCAGTAGCCAACTTGGACAGTCCTCCTATAATTCACCCCTCCACTTT. The whole variable domain, remainder taken from reference TRBV19 and TRBJ1-6, is DGGITQSPKYLFRKEGQNVTLSCEQNLNHDAMYWYRQDPGQGLRLIYYSQIVNDFQKGDIAEGYSVSREKKESFPLTVTSAQKNPTAFYLCASSQLGQSSYNSPLHFGNGTRLTVT.